These 30 T cell receptor beta chains were all obtained from the same sample, sequenced in a study of cytomegalovirus exposure and HLA in healthy donors. The PCR used 60 Vbeta and 13 Jbeta primers. The data were produced by immunoSEQ multiplex PCR, yet TCRdb's version contains in-frame clones alone and is incomplete. Of about 140,000 clones listed, over 75% were seen once; the top ten hold 1.5% to 2%. Sequences were obtained from PBMCs. The receptors stem from a man in his forties in good health and CMV-seronegative.

This clone has only a few counts. The chain is built from TRBV5-4 and TRBJ2-2; D remains unclear. Germline CDR1 and CDR2: SGHNT and YYREEE (reference sequence). The CDR3 sequence is 15 residues long. V dropped 0 bases and J dropped 4 bases, with 10 bases sitting between them. CDR3 region: CASSLGGSGTGELFF. CDR3 coding DNA: TGTGCCAGCAGCTTGGGTGGATCGGGCACCGGGGAGCTGTTTTTT.

The chain combines TRBV5-1 with TRBJ1-3, with TRBD1 matching 10 bases. Germline CDR1 reads SGHRS; CDR2 reads YFSETQ. This CDR3 comprises 16 residues. Losses at the gene ends were 0 bases for V and 4 bases for J; bases not matched to a gene: 4. The CDR3 loop reads CASSLEGTGAGNTIYF. CDR3 nucleotides: TGCGCCAGCAGCTTGGAAGGGACAGGGGCGGGAAACACCATATATTTT.

The chain is built from TRBV6-1 and TRBJ2-7; TRBD2 agrees at 7 bases. CDR3 size: 15 residues. The V and J ends lost 2 bases and 2 bases, in that order; junction bases with no gene match: 6. From germline, CDR1 is MNHNS and CDR2 SASEGT. CDR3 in amino acids: CASSESWGGAYEQYF. The CDR3 nucleotides read TGTGCCAGCAGTGAAAGTTGGGGGGGAGCCTACGAGCAGTACTTC.

The chain carries TRBV5-4 and TRBJ2-2, with D perhaps TRBD2 (7 bases). V lost 4 bases and J 7 bases, leaving 11 bases between the germline ends. Germline V gene lookup returns CDR1 SGHNT and CDR2 YYREEE (reference sequence). CDR3 length: 13 amino acids. The CDR3 loop reads CASSGGAIGELFF. CDR3 nucleotide sequence: TGTGCCAGCAGCGGGGGGGCAATCGGGGAGCTGTTTTTT.

This rearrangement joins TRBV29-1 to TRBJ2-3; D call uncertain. Trimming took off 4 bases at V and 5 bases at J, with 19 bases between the two ends. The V gene's germline CDR1 is SQVTM and CDR2 ANQGSEA. This CDR3 contains 15 residues. The CDR3 region is CSVGRRSLLEDTQYF. The CDR3 DNA reads as TGCAGCGTTGGACGAAGGAGCCTGCTAGAAGATACGCAGTATTTT.

The genes are TRBV6-5 and TRBJ2-1; 10 bases match TRBD2. V trimming: 7 bases; J trimming: 9 bases; junction bases outside the gene matches: 12. The CDR3 length is 15 residues. Germline loops: CDR1 MNHEY, CDR2 SVGAGI. The CDR3 region is CASTYPASGSGEQFF. CDR3 nucleotides: TGTGCCAGCACCTACCCCGCTAGCGGGAGTGGTGAGCAGTTCTTC.

This clone was detected only once. This sequence joins TRBV30 and TRBJ2-7, with D maybe TRBD2 (6 bases). The germline CDR1 and CDR2 sequences are GTSNPN and SVGIG (reference sequence). This CDR3 region has 15 residues. Trimming pared 4 bases from V and 7 bases from J, leaving 23 bases between. The CDR3 region is CAWNGAEGPLEEQYF. In DNA form, the CDR3 reads TGTGCCTGGAACGGAGCGGAGGGACCCTTAGAGGAGCAGTACTTC.

This chain links TRBV7-9 with TRBJ2-1, with 7 nucleotides matching TRBD2. V shed 4 bases, J shed 5 bases, and the junction held 14 bases outside the gene matches. Germline CDR1 and CDR2: SEHNR and FQNEAQ (reference sequence). The CDR3 totals 17 residues. CDR3 DNA: TGTGCCAGCAGCTCGCACTCGTGGGGGGGGGTAAACAATGAGCAGTTCTTC. As protein: CASSSHSWGGVNNEQFF.

V is TRBV5-1 and J is TRBJ2-5; 8 bases agree with TRBD1. The J call is doubtful: the DNA matches TRBJ2-7 better. The length of the CDR3 is 14 residues. Germline V CDR1 and CDR2: SGHRS, YFSETQ. CDR3 amino acids: CASSLGTGTGEQYF. As DNA, the CDR3 is TGCGCCAGCAGCTTGGGCACCGGGACAGGCGAGCAGTACTTC.

This clone was picked up a small number of times. The chain combines TRBV19 with TRBJ1-5; 7 bases map to TRBD1. The CDR3 loop spans 15 amino acids. J gave up 1 base and V 10 bases, and 10 bases lay outside the gene matches. The germline CDR1 and CDR2 sequences are LNHDA and SQIVND (reference sequence). The CDR3 DNA reads as TGTGCCACCACAGGGGCGGGTGGGAGCAATCAGCCCCAGCATTTT. This translates into CATTGAGGSNQPQHF.

This chain connects TRBV28 to TRBJ2-3; TRBD1 matches at 12 bases. V lost 7 bases and J lost 6; bases outside the gene matches: 8. The CDR3 spans 15 residues. CDR1 MDHEN and CDR2 SYDVKM come from the germline V gene. The CDR3 region is CASNQRGQGADTQYF. CDR3 sequence (DNA): TGTGCCAGCAACCAAAGGGGACAGGGGGCCGATACGCAGTATTTT.

This clone was observed a handful of times. The V and J genes are TRBV10-3 and TRBJ2-7; 9 bases are a match to TRBD1. From germline, CDR1 is ENHRY and CDR2 SYGVKD. There are 14 residues in the CDR3. V shed 4 bases, J shed 3 bases, and the junction held 4 bases outside the gene matches. The CDR3 sequence is CAISAGQGIYEQYF. CDR3 bases: TGTGCCATCAGTGCGGGACAGGGTATCTACGAGCAGTACTTC.

This clone was seen a few times. V and J are TRBV27 and TRBJ1-5; D gene ambiguous. Germline values: CDR1 MNHEY, CDR2 SMNVEV (reference sequence). The V gene lost 6 bases and the J gene lost 1 base, with 7 bases spanning the gap. This CDR3 spans 13 amino acids. The CDR3 DNA reads TGTGCCAGCAGCCCACTGAGCAATCAGCCCCAGCATTTT. Its translation is CASSPLSNQPQHF.

V is TRBV19 and J is TRBJ2-7; D ambiguous. CDR1 and CDR2 (germline): LNHDA, SQIVND (reference sequence). V shed 3 bases and J shed 2 bases, with 11 bases lying between them. CDR3 length: 14 amino acids. The CDR3 loop reads CASSIRRDTYEQYF. Here the CDR3 DNA reads TGTGCCAGTAGTATTAGGAGAGATACCTACGAGCAGTACTTC.

The chain joins TRBV4-1 to TRBJ1-2; 9 positions agree with TRBD1. Germline lookup yields CDR1 MGHRA and CDR2 YSYEKL. The CDR3 is 15 residues long. V lost 2 bases to trimming and J lost 3 bases; unmatched junction nucleotides: 4. The CDR3 here is CASSQRDRDHYGYTF. The CDR3 DNA follows: TGCGCCAGCAGCCAAAGGGACAGGGATCACTATGGCTACACCTTC.

The chain couples TRBV2 to TRBJ1-1, with 8 nucleotides matching TRBD1. The CDR3 consists of 13 residues. The V and J ends lost 7 bases and 5 bases, in that order; junction bases with no gene match: 6. Looked up from germline, CDR1 is SNHLY and CDR2 is FYNNEI. The CDR3 loop reads CASTGQGETEAFF. The CDR3 DNA sequence: TGTGCCAGCACCGGACAGGGCGAAACTGAAGCTTTCTTT.

The chain recombines TRBV5-1 with TRBJ1-2, with D perhaps TRBD1 (5 bases). Germline values: CDR1 SGHRS, CDR2 YFSETQ. This CDR3 region has 15 residues. Trimming left V 2 bases short and J 8 bases short, with 19 bases between. CDR3 DNA: TGCGCCAGCAGCTTACGGTTCGGGCAGGGTGAAGGCTACACCTTC. Protein product: CASSLRFGQGEGYTF. Drawing the rest from reference TRBV5-1 and TRBJ1-2, the complete variable domain is KAGVTQTPRYLIKTRGQQVTLSCSPISGHRSVSWYQQTPGQGLQFLFEYFSETQRNKGNFPGRFSGRQFSNSRSEMNVSTLELGDSALYLCASSLRFGQGEGYTFGSGTRLTVV.

The rearrangement joins TRBV11-2 to TRBJ2-7, with D perhaps TRBD2 (6 bases). V was trimmed by 8 bases and J by 2 bases, leaving 7 bases between them. Germline V gene data show CDR1 as SGHAT and CDR2 as FQNNGV. The length of the CDR3 is 11 residues. This CDR3 reads CASWGAYEQYF. CDR3 DNA sequence: TGTGCCAGCTGGGGGGCCTACGAGCAGTACTTC.

The J gene is TRBJ2-1, the V gene TRBV10-3; 9 bases are a match to TRBD2. Unmatched junction bases numbered 5, after V lost 0 bases and J lost 8 bases. This CDR3 is 15 amino acids long. Germline loops: CDR1 ENHRY, CDR2 SYGVKD. The DNA for the CDR3 is TGTGCCATCAGTGAGTCTGGCGGGAGGGCCGATGAGCAGTTCTTC. Translating gives CAISESGGRADEQFF.

The rearrangement joins TRBV11-2 to TRBJ2-5; tentatively, D is TRBD2 (6 bases). This CDR3 spans 14 amino acids. V was clipped by 5 bases and J by 5 bases, with 15 bases between them. From germline, CDR1 is SGHAT and CDR2 FQNNGV. CDR3 in amino acids: CASSPGTGDETQYF. In DNA, the CDR3 is TGTGCCAGCAGCCCTGGGACGGGGGATGAGACCCAGTACTTC.

The CDR3 bases are TGCGCCAGCAGCCAAGGGTTGGCTAGTTTGCTCTACGAGCAGTACTTC. It codes for CASSQGLASLLYEQYF. This sequence joins TRBV4-1 and TRBJ2-5; D is ambiguous. The closer fit of TRBJ2-7 to the DNA end suggests the J call may be wrong. This CDR3 region has 16 residues. Germline V lookup: CDR1 MGHRA, CDR2 YSYEKL.

Here the CDR3 reads CASSIQGIVSKNIQYF. CDR3 nucleotides: TGTGCCAGTAGTATACAGGGTATCGTTTCCAAAAACATTCAGTACTTC. The V gene is TRBV19, the J gene TRBJ2-4, with a tentative D call TRBD1 (5 bases). This CDR3 has 16 amino acids. In germline, CDR1 is LNHDA, CDR2 SQIVND (reference sequence). V lost 2 bases, J lost 2 bases, and 13 bases lay in between.

The V gene is TRBV5-1, the J gene TRBJ2-7; 9 positions match TRBD1. The V gene's germline CDR1 is SGHRS and CDR2 YFSETQ. The CDR3 is made up of 13 amino acids. After removal of 3 bases from V and 3 bases from J, the junction contained 1 base not matched to a gene. The CDR3 region has the DNA TGCGCCAGCAGCTCGACAGGGGGCTACGAGCAGTACTTC. It is translated as CASSSTGGYEQYF.

The rearrangement uses TRBV7-6 and TRBJ1-2; D call uncertain. CDR1 and CDR2 from the germline V gene are SGHVS and FNYEAQ. This CDR3 has 13 amino acids. Trimming pared 1 base from V and 7 bases from J, leaving 10 bases between. The CDR3: CASSLGGDGGYTF. CDR3 in DNA: TGTGCCAGCAGCTTAGGGGGAGACGGTGGCTACACCTTC.

J is TRBJ1-2 and V is TRBV29-1; TRBD1 matches at 7 bases. The germline CDR1 and CDR2 sequences are SQVTM and ANQGSEA. The junction had 10 bases not matched to a gene; V was cut back by 0 bases and J by 6 bases. The length of the CDR3 is 15 residues. The CDR3 nucleotides are TGCAGCGTTGAAGATCCCGGCAGGGGGAGAGATGGCTACACCTTC. It specifies CSVEDPGRGRDGYTF.

This clone was detected only a few times. CDR3 nucleotide sequence: TGCGCCAGCAGCCATTTACCCAACAATCAGAACACTGAAGCTTTCTTT. Its protein product is CASSHLPNNQNTEAFF. The gene calls are TRBV4-3 and TRBJ1-1; no clear D. Trimming removed 3 bases at V and 1 base at J, with 15 bases between. The CDR3 sequence is 16 residues long. Germline V gene data show CDR1 as LGHNA and CDR2 as YSLEER.

The chain carries TRBV7-2 and TRBJ1-6, with 8 bases aligning to TRBD1. The CDR3 totals 16 residues. Germline CDR1 SGHTA, CDR2 FQGNSA. Unmatched junction bases numbered 4, after V lost 3 bases and J lost 3 bases. This CDR3 is CASSLTGALYNSPLHF. The CDR3 nucleotides are TGTGCCAGCAGCTTGACAGGGGCCCTCTATAATTCACCCCTCCACTTT.

This clone was counted many times. The J gene is TRBJ2-7, the V gene TRBV12-5; 9 nucleotides agree with TRBD1. The germline V gene has CDR1 LGHNT and CDR2 FRNRAP. Trimming took 7 bases from V and 4 from J; bases not matched to a gene: 5. The CDR3 has 13 residues. This CDR3 reads CASASDRGYEQYF. Here the CDR3 DNA reads TGTGCTAGTGCCTCGGACAGGGGTTACGAGCAGTACTTC. Based on the CDR3 plus reference TRBV12-5 and TRBJ2-7, the full variable domain is DARVTQTPRHKVTEMGQEVTMRCQPILGHNTVFWYRQTMMQGLELLAYFRNRAPLDDSGMPKDRFSAEMPDATLATLKIQPSEPRDSAVYFCASASDRGYEQYFGPGTRLTVT.

The chain employs TRBV12-5 and TRBJ2-1; possibly TRBD1 for D (5 bases). Germline V gene sequence: CDR1 LGHNT, CDR2 FRNRAP. The CDR3 runs to 13 residues. V was shortened by 3 bases and J by 6 bases, with 9 bases between the two germline ends. Written as DNA, the CDR3 is TGTGCTAGTGGTTTTGGACACCCCAATGAGCAGTTCTTC. Protein: CASGFGHPNEQFF.

The V and J genes are TRBV27 and TRBJ1-1, with D maybe TRBD1 (5 bases). Germline CDR1 is MNHEY and CDR2 is SMNVEV (reference sequence). The length of the CDR3 is 15 residues. The ends were cut back, 4 bases at V and 3 bases at J, with 15 bases in the middle. The DNA for the CDR3 is TGTGCCAGCAGTTACTCGGGGGACCAACACACTGAAGCTTTCTTT. The encoded protein is CASSYSGDQHTEAFF.